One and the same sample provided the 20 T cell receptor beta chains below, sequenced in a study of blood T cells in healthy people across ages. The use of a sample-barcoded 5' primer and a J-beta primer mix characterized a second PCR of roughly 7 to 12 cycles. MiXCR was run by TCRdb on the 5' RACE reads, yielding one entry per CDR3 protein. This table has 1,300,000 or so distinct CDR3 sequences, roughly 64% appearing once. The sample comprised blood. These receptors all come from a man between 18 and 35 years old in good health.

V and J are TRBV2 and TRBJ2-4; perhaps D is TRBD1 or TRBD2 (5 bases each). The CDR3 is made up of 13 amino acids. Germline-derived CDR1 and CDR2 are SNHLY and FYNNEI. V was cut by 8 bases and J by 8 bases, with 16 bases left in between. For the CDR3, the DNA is TGTGCCAGCGCCCCGTGGGACCGGGACATTCAGTACTTC. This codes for CASAPWDRDIQYF.

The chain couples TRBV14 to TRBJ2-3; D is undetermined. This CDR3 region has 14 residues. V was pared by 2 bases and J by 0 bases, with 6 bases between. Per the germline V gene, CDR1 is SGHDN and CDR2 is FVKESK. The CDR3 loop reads CASSQKLSTDTQYF. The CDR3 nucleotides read TGTGCCAGCAGCCAAAAACTAAGCACAGATACGCAGTATTTT.

The CDR3 DNA reads as TGTGCCAGCAGTTACCGCAGTGCTAGCACAGATACGCAGTATTTT. This sequence encodes CASSYRSASTDTQYF. The J gene is TRBJ2-3, the V gene TRBV6-6; D unclear. The V and J ends lost 2 bases and 0 bases respectively, with 9 bases between them. The CDR3 length is 15 residues. Germline assignment: CDR1 MNHNY and CDR2 SVGAGI (reference sequence).

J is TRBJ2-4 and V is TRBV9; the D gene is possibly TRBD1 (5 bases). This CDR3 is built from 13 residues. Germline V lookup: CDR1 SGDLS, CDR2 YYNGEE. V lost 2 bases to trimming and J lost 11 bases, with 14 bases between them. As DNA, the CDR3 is TGTGCCAGCAGCGTGACAGCCCAAACCCTTCAGTACTTC. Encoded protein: CASSVTAQTLQYF.

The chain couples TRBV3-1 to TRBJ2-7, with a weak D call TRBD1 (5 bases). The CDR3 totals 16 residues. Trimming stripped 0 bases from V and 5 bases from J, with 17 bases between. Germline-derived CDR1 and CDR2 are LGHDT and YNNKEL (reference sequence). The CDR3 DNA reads TGTGCCAGCAGCCAAGACGCGGTGCAGGGCGCCCACGAGCAGTACTTC. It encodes CASSQDAVQGAHEQYF.

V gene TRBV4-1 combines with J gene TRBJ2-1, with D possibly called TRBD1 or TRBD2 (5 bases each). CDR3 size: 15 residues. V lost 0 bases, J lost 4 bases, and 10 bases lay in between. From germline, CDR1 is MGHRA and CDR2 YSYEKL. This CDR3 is CASSQDLGEYNEQFF. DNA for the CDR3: TGCGCCAGCAGCCAAGATCTGGGGGAATACAATGAGCAGTTCTTC.

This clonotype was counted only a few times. CDR3 residues: CASSTASDIQPQHF. For the CDR3, the DNA is TGTGCCAGCAGCACCGCCTCAGATATTCAGCCCCAGCATTTT. The J gene is TRBJ1-5, the V gene TRBV5-6; unclear D gene. Germline CDR1 reads SGHDT; CDR2 reads YYEEEE. Between the trimmed V and J ends, which lost 4 bases and 6 bases, there was a span of 14 bases. The CDR3 has 14 residues.

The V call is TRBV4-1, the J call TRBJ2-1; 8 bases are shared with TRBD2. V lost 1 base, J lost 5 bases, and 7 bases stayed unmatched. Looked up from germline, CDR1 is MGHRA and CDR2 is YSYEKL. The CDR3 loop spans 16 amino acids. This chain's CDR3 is CASSQAYGTRNNEQFF. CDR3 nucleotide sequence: TGCGCCAGCAGCCAAGCCTATGGGACTAGAAACAATGAGCAGTTCTTC.

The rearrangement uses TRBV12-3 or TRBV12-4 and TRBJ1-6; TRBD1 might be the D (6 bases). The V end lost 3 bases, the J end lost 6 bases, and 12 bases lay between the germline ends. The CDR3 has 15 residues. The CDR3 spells CASSLGAEVNSPLHF. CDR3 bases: TGTGCCAGCAGTTTGGGGGCAGAGGTTAATTCACCCCTCCACTTT.

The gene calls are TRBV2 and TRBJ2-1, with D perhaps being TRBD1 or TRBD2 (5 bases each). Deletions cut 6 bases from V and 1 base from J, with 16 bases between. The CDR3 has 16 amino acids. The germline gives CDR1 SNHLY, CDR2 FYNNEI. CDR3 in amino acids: CASSGTPSGSYNEQFF. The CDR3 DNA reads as TGTGCCAGCAGCGGGACCCCATCGGGGTCCTACAATGAGCAGTTCTTC.

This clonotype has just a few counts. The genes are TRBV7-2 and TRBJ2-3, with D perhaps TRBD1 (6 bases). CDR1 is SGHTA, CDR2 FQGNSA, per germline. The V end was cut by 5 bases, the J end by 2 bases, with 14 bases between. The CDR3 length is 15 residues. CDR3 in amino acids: CASSLGGSTTDTQYF. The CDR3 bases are TGTGCCAGCAGCCTAGGGGGATCGACCACAGATACGCAGTATTTT. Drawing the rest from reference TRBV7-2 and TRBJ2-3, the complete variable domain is GAGVSQSPSNKVTEKGKDVELRCDPISGHTALYWYRQSLGQGLEFLIYFQGNSAPDKSGLPSDRFSAERTGGSVSTLTIQRTQQEDSAVYLCASSLGGSTTDTQYFGPGTRLTVL.

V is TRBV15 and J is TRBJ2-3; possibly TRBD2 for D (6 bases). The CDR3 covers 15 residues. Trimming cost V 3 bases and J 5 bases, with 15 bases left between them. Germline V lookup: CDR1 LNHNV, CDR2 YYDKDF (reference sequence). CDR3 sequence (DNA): TGTGCCACCAGCAGGTTACGGGAGAACGGAGATACGCAGTATTTT. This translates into CATSRLRENGDTQYF.

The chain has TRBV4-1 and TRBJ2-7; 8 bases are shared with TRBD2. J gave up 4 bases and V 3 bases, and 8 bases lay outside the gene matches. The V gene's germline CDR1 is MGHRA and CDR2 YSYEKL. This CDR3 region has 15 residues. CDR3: CASSHQAGGRYEQYF. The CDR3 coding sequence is TGCGCCAGCAGCCACCAAGCTGGCGGGAGGTACGAGCAGTACTTC.

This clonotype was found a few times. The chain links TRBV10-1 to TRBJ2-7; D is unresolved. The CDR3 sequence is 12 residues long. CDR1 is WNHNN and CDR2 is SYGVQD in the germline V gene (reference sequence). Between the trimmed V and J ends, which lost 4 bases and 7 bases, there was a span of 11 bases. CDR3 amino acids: CASSGTGWEQYF. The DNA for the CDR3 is TGCGCCAGCAGTGGGACCGGCTGGGAGCAGTACTTC.

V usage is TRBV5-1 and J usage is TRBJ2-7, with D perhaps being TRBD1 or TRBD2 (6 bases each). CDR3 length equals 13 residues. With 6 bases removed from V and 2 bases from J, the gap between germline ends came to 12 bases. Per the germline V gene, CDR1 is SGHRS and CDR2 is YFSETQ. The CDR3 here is CASTGGLTYEQYF. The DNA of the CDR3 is TGCGCCAGCACTGGGGGGCTGACCTACGAGCAGTACTTC. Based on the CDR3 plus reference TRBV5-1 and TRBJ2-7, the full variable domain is KAGVTQTPRYLIKTRGQQVTLSCSPISGHRSVSWYQQTPGQGLQFLFEYFSETQRNKGNFPGRFSGRQFSNSRSEMNVSTLELGDSALYLCASTGGLTYEQYFGPGTRLTVT.

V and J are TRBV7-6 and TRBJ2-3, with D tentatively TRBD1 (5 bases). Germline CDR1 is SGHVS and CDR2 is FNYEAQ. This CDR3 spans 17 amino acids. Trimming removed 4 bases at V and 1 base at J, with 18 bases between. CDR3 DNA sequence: TGTGCCAGCAGCTACCAATGGGGCGATGTGCGCACAGATACGCAGTATTTT. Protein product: CASSYQWGDVRTDTQYF.

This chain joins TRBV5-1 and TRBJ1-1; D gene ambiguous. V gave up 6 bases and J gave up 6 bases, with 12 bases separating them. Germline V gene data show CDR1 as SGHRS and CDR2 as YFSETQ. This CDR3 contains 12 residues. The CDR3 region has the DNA TGCGCCAGCAAAAGGGAGGGCGCTGAAGCTTTCTTT. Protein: CASKREGAEAFF.

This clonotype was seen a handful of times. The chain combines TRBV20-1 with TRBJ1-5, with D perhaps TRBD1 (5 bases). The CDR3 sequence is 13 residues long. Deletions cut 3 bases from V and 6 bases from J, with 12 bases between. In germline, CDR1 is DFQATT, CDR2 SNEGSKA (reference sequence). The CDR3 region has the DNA TGCAGTGCTAGGACAGCACTTTTTCAGCCCCAGCATTTT. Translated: CSARTALFQPQHF.

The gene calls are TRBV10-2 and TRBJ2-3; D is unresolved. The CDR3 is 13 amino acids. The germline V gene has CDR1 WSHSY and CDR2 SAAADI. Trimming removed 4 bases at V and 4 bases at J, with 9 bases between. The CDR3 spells CASSGLDPDTQYF. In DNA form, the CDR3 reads TGCGCCAGCAGTGGTCTAGATCCAGATACGCAGTATTTT.

CDR3 in DNA: TGCAGTGCTCCAGTACCGGGACAGAGATCCTACGAGCAGTACTTC. Translation: CSAPVPGQRSYEQYF. The V call is TRBV20-1, the J call TRBJ2-7; 7 nucleotides agree with TRBD1. Germline CDR1 and CDR2: DFQATT and SNEGSKA (reference sequence). CDR3 length: 15 residues. V dropped 5 bases and J dropped 1; count of bases not matched to a gene: 11.